A single sample gave rise to the 10 T cell receptor beta chains below, sequenced in a study of identifying expanded T cells in peripheral blood (dated 2019 in TCRdb). The library was prepared using the immunoSEQ multiplex PCR assay. In TCRdb, the immuneACCESS table is reduced to in-frame sequences with V and J assigned. These tables do not hold every clone; where another copy was compared, an unresolved V gene accounts for under half, and the others remain unexplained. The sample table holds roughly 130,000 clones, of which 86% were seen once. The top ten constitute 8.4% of the sample. The sequenced sample was blood. These receptors all come from a person aged 18-70 years in good health.

V usage is TRBV28 and J usage is TRBJ2-5, with 9 nucleotides matching TRBD1. Germline V gene sequence: CDR1 MDHEN, CDR2 SYDVKM. J was trimmed by 5 bases and V by 2 bases; bases with no gene match: 6. This CDR3 comprises 15 residues. The CDR3 DNA follows: TGTGCCAGCAGTTTACCCGGGACAGGGAGCGAGACCCAGTACTTC. Encoded protein: CASSLPGTGSETQYF.

The chain couples TRBV2 to TRBJ1-2; 12 positions match TRBD1. V lost 6 bases, J lost 8 bases, and 10 bases stayed unmatched. The germline CDR1 and CDR2 sequences are SNHLY and FYNNEI. The CDR3 covers 15 residues. This chain's CDR3 is CASSSSGQGAYGYTF. The CDR3 DNA reads as TGTGCCAGCAGCTCATCGGGACAGGGGGCGTACGGCTACACCTTC.

The rearrangement uses TRBV27 and TRBJ1-5, with 9 nucleotides matching TRBD1. The CDR3 totals 15 residues. Germline lookup yields CDR1 MNHEY and CDR2 SMNVEV (reference sequence). V dropped 5 bases and J dropped 4; count of bases not matched to a gene: 6. In nucleotides, the CDR3 is TGTGCCAGCAGTCCTTGGGACAGGGAAAATCAGCCCCAGCATTTT. Translation: CASSPWDRENQPQHF.

The chain joins TRBV6-6 to TRBJ1-2, with 8 nucleotides matching TRBD1. Germline CDR1 and CDR2: MNHNY and SVGAGI (reference sequence). This CDR3 is built from 15 residues. Unmatched junction bases numbered 5, after V lost 5 bases and J lost 0 bases. CDR3 bases: TGTGCCAGCAGTACCCGGACAGGGACTAACTATGGCTACACCTTC. Translated: CASSTRTGTNYGYTF.

The genes are TRBV2 and TRBJ1-1; TRBD1 is a possible D gene (6 bases). Germline V lookup: CDR1 SNHLY, CDR2 FYNNEI. Trimming shortened V by 6 bases and J by 1 base, and 9 bases separated the two germline ends. CDR3 length: 13 amino acids. The CDR3 region is CASREQGNTEAFF. The CDR3 region has the DNA TGTGCCAGCAGGGAACAGGGGAACACTGAAGCTTTCTTT.

This rearrangement joins TRBV27 to TRBJ1-3; D uncertain. This CDR3 has 13 residues. Germline CDR1 is MNHEY and CDR2 is SMNVEV (reference sequence). Trimming pared 2 bases from V and 4 bases from J, leaving 6 bases between. This CDR3 reads CASSLERGNTIYF. CDR3 DNA sequence: TGTGCCAGCAGTTTAGAGAGGGGAAACACCATATATTTT.

In DNA form, the CDR3 reads TGTGCCAGTAGTATAGGCCTAGCGGGGGCCCCGTACTACAATGAGCAGTTCTTC. This sequence encodes CASSIGLAGAPYYNEQFF. V gene TRBV19 combines with J gene TRBJ2-1; 10 nucleotides match TRBD2. CDR1 and CDR2 from the germline V gene are LNHDA and SQIVND (reference sequence). This CDR3 has 18 residues. The junction had 9 bases not matched to a gene; V was cut back by 1 base and J by 3 bases.

The CDR3 DNA reads as TGTGCCAGCAGCTTTTGGGAATCGGTAAAGAACACTGAAGCTTTCTTT. As protein: CASSFWESVKNTEAFF. The chain couples TRBV7-2 to TRBJ1-1; D call uncertain. Germline V gene sequence: CDR1 SGHTA, CDR2 FQGNSA. Trimming left V 3 bases short and J 1 base short, with 15 bases between. There are 16 residues in the CDR3.

The chain joins TRBV7-2 to TRBJ2-7; D may correspond to TRBD1 or TRBD2 (6 bases each). From germline, CDR1 is SGHTA and CDR2 FQGNSA. The CDR3 runs 18 residues. V lost 0 bases and J lost 3, with 21 bases in between. CDR3 protein: CASSLAYGGALGLYEQYF. CDR3 DNA: TGTGCCAGCAGCTTAGCGTACGGGGGCGCGTTGGGCCTCTACGAGCAGTACTTC. The variable domain in full, completed from reference TRBV7-2 and TRBJ2-7, reads GAGVSQSPSNKVTEKGKDVELRCDPISGHTALYWYRQSLGQGLEFLIYFQGNSAPDKSGLPSDRFSAERTGGSVSTLTIQRTQQEDSAVYLCASSLAYGGALGLYEQYFGPGTRLTVT.

A few counts support this clone. The rearrangement uses TRBV7-4 and TRBJ1-2; D not resolved. The CDR3 length is 10 residues. V gave up 6 bases and J gave up 3 bases, with 2 bases separating them. Germline V gene sequence: CDR1 SGHVT, CDR2 SQSDAQ. This CDR3 reads CASRHYGYTF. The DNA for the CDR3 is TGTGCCAGCAGACACTATGGCTACACCTTC.